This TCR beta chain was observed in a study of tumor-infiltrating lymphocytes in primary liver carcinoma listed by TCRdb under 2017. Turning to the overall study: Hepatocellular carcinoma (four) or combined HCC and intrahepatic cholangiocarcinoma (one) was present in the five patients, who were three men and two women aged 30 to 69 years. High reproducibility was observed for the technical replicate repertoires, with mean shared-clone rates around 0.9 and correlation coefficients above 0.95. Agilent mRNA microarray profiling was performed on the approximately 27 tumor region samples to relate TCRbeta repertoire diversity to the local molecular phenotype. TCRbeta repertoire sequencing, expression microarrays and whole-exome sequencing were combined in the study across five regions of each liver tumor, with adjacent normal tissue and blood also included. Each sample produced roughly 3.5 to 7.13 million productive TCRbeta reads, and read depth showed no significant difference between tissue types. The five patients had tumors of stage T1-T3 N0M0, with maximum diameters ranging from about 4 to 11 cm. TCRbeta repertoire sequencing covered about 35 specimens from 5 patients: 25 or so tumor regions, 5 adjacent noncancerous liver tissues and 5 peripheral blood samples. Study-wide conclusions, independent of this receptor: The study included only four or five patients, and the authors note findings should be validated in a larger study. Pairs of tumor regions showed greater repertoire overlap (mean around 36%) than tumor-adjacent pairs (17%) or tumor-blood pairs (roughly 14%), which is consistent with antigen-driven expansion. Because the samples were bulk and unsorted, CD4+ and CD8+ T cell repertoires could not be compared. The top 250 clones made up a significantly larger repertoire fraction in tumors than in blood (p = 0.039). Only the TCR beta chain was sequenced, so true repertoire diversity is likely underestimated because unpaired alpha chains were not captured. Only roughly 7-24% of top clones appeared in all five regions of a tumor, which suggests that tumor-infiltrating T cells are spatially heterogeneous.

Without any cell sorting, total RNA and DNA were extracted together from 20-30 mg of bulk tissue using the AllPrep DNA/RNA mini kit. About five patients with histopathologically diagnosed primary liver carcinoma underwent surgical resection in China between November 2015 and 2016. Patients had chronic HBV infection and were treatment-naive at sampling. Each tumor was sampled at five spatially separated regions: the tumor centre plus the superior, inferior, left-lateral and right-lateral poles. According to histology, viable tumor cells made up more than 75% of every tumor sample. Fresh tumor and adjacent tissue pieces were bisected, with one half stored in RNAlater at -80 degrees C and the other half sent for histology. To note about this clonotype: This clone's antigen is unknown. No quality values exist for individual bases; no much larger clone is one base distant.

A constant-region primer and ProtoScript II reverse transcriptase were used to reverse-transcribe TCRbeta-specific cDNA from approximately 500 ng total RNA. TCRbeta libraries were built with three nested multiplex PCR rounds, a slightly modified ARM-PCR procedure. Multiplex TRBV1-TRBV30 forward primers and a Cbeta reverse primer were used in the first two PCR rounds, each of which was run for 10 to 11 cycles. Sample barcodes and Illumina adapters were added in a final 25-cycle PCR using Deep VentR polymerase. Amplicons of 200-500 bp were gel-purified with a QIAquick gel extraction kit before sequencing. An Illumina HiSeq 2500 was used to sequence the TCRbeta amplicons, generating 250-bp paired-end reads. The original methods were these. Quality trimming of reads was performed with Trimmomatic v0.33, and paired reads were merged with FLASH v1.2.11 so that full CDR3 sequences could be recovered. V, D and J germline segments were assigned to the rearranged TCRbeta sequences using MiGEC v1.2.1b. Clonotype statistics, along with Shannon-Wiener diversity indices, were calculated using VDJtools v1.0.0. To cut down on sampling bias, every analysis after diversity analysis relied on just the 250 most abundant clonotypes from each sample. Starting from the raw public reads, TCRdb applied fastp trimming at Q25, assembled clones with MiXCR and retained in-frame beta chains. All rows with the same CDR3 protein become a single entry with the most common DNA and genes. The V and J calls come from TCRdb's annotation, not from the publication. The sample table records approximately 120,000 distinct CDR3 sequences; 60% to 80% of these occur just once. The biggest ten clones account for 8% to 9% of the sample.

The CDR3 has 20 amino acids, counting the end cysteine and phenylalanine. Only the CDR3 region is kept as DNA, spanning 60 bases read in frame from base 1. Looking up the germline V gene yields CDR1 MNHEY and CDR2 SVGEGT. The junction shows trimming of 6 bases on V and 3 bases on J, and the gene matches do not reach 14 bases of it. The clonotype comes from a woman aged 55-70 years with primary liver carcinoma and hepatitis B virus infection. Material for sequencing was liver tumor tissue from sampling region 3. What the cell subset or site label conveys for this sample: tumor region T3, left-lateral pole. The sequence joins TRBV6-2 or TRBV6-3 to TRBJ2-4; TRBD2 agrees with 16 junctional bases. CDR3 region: CASRFAGTSGRASNKNIQYF. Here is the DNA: TGTGCCAGCAGGTTTGCCGGGACTAGCGGGAGGGCCTCTAACAAAAACATTCAGTACTTC.